The 28 T cell receptor beta chains below were found in one sample sequenced in a study of T cells in women clearing cervical HPV infection. TCRdb's copy holds only in-frame clones and misses some; the assay was immunoSEQ multiplex PCR. Its listing shows over 25,000 clones. The material sequenced was blood buffy coat. The receptors stem from a woman aged 18-69 years with a cervical HPV16 infection that either progressed to CIN3+ or cleared (not recorded which).

As for this clone: The read gets to within 3 residues of the CDR3 end, and the germline J gene fills in the rest. This chain links TRBV7-8 with TRBJ1-2, with D possibly TRBD1 on 5 matching bases. Germline loops: CDR1 SGHVS, CDR2 FQNEAQ. The CDR3 has 16 amino acids. The CDR3 protein is CASSLRTPILAEYYTF. CDR3 DNA, as far as it was read: TGTGCCAGCAGCCTCAGGACACCCATCTTGGCTGAATAC.

A word on this clone: The read finishes 3 residues shy of the CDR3 end, and the germline J gene is used to complete it. The V gene is TRBV20-1, the J gene TRBJ2-3, with 14 bases fitting TRBD2. The CDR3 extends over 15 amino acids. In germline, CDR1 is DFQATT, CDR2 SNEGSKA (reference sequence). CDR3 region: CSAPGLAGGGETQYF. The DNA read from the CDR3 is TGCAGTGCTCCCGGACTAGCGGGGGGAGGGGAGACG.

Comments on this clone: Sequencing ends 3 residues short of the CDR3 end; the germline J gene provides the rest. The rearrangement uses TRBV30 and TRBJ2-7; TRBD1 agrees at 9 bases. Losses at the gene ends were 3 bases for V and 5 bases for J; bases not matched to a gene: 8. This CDR3 is built from 14 residues. Germline V gene data show CDR1 as GTSNPN and CDR2 as SVGIG (reference sequence). The CDR3 reads CAWSKRDRVHEQYF. The sequenced part of the CDR3 DNA is TGTGCCTGGAGCAAGAGGGACAGGGTCCACGAG.

Of note for this clone: An end of the junction does not agree with germline; a read error may underlie this. This chain's CDR3 is CASILNRDRLFSGNTIYF. The CDR3 bases that were read are TGTGCCAGCATTTTAAACCGGGACAGACTCTTCTCTGGAAACACG. The chain recombines TRBV12-3 or TRBV12-4 with TRBJ1-3; TRBD1 matches 7 bases. The CDR3 goes on 3 residues after the read ends, and that part is filled in from the germline J gene. CDR3 length equals 18 residues.

Regarding this clone: Read data end 3 residues before the CDR3 end; the end is taken from the germline J gene. The chain carries TRBV19 and TRBJ2-4; D assignment may be TRBD1 or TRBD2 (5 bases each). CDR3 length: 14 amino acids. CDR1 LNHDA and CDR2 SQIVND come from the germline V gene (reference sequence). CDR3 bases read: TGTGCCAGTAGTCCCCGGACAAGGAGCGAGGGT. Its protein is CASSPRTRSEG. The complete CDR3 protein is CASSPRTRSEGQYF.

As concerns this clone: The read falls 3 residues short of the CDR3 end, and the missing part is taken from the germline J gene. The V and J genes are TRBV6-2 or TRBV6-3 and TRBJ1-2, with 7 nucleotides matching TRBD1. The V gene's germline CDR1 is MNHEY and CDR2 SVGEGT. Trimming removed 6 bases from V and 4 bases from J; junction bases left unmatched: 8. The length of the CDR3 is 14 residues. CDR3 residues: CASREQGIIYGYTF. The part of the CDR3 DNA that was read is TGTGCCAGCAGAGAACAGGGGATCATCTATGGC.

To note about this clone: The CDR3 end falls 3 residues outside the read, so it is completed with the germline J gene. The chain employs TRBV7-2 and TRBJ2-5, with 12 bases that match TRBD2. Germline V CDR1 and CDR2: SGHTA, FQGNSA. The CDR3 consists of 14 residues. CDR3 region: CASSPLAGGGTQYF. CDR3 DNA, as far as it was read: TGTGCCAGCAGCCCACTAGCGGGGGGAGGTACC.

The CDR3 bases that were read are TGTGCCAGCAGTACTTCCTCTGGAAACACC. Translated, it gives CASSTSSGNT. The whole CDR3 sequence reads CASSTSSGNTIYF. This sequence joins TRBV7-2 and TRBJ1-3; D is unclear. Read data end 3 residues before the CDR3 end; the end is taken from the germline J gene. The CDR3 extends over 13 amino acids. Germline CDR1 reads SGHTA; CDR2 reads FQGNSA. The germline V and J ends were trimmed by 6 bases and 0 bases, with 6 bases remaining between them.

Worth noting for this clone: The read is 3 residues too short to cover the CDR3 end, so that end is filled in from the germline J gene. V usage is TRBV11-3 and J usage is TRBJ2-1, with 8 bases aligning to TRBD1. The ends lost 0 bases at V and 4 bases at J; junction bases unmatched: 2. This CDR3 comprises 15 residues. CDR1 is SGHNT, CDR2 YENEEA, per germline. Partial CDR3 DNA: TGTGCCAGCAGCTTAGACAGGGGGCGGTACAATGAG. Protein product: CASSLDRGRYNE. In full, the CDR3 is CASSLDRGRYNEQFF.

Regarding this clone: The missing CDR3 end, 3 residues past where the read stops, is filled in from the germline J gene. V gene TRBV5-1 combines with J gene TRBJ2-6; TRBD2 is a possible D gene (6 bases). CDR3 length equals 15 residues. Trimming cost V 4 bases and J 1 base, with 9 bases left between them. Germline CDR1 SGHRS, CDR2 YFSETQ. The covered CDR3 bases are TGCGCCAGCAGCCCAGGGAGGTCTGGGGCCAACGTC. As protein: CASSPGRSGANV. The entire CDR3 protein reads CASSPGRSGANVLTF. Complete variable domain (other parts from reference TRBV5-1 and TRBJ2-6): KAGVTQTPRYLIKTRGQQVTLSCSPISGHRSVSWYQQTPGQGLQFLFEYFSETQRNKGNFPGRFSGRQFSNSRSEMNVSTLELGDSALYLCASSPGRSGANVLTFGAGSRLTVL.

With respect to this clone: The read ends 3 residues shy of where the CDR3 ends; the end is completed using the germline J gene. This chain uses TRBV5-5 with TRBJ2-3, with 12 bases matching TRBD1. CDR1 is SGHKS and CDR2 is YYEKEE in the germline V gene (reference sequence). CDR3 size: 15 residues. V was pared by 2 bases and J by 7 bases, with 5 bases of the junction left unmatched. Incomplete CDR3 DNA: TGTGCCAGCAGCTTTGGGACAGGGGGCGGGAATACG. Translation gives CASSFGTGGGNT. The full CDR3 is CASSFGTGGGNTQYF.

About this clone: The CDR3 end lies 3 residues beyond the end of the read and is filled in from the germline J gene. This chain links TRBV20-1 with TRBJ2-1, with TRBD2 as a possible D gene (6 bases). The V end was cut by 3 bases, the J end by 4 bases, with 16 bases between. This CDR3 is 15 amino acids long. CDR1 is DFQATT and CDR2 is SNEGSKA in the germline V gene (reference sequence). CDR3 DNA (partial): TGCAGTGCTAGGCCGGACTATCAGTCGTACAATGAG. Its protein is CSARPDYQSYNE. The entire CDR3 sequence reads CSARPDYQSYNEQFF.

Remarks on this clone: The read falls 3 residues short of the CDR3 end, and the missing part is taken from the germline J gene. The V gene is TRBV18, the J gene TRBJ1-2; 10 positions match TRBD1. V shed 5 bases, J shed 6 bases, and the junction held 3 bases outside the gene matches. Germline values: CDR1 KGHSH, CDR2 LQKENI. This CDR3 has 13 residues. CDR3 bases read: TGTGCCAGCTCAGTTGGGACAGGGGATGGC. This codes for CASSVGTGDG. In full, the CDR3 is CASSVGTGDGYTF.

A remark on this clone: The read comes to an end 3 residues before the CDR3 does, leaving the germline J gene to fill in the end. The chain carries TRBV7-3 and TRBJ2-3; a weak D match, TRBD2 (6 bases). CDR1 SGHTA and CDR2 FQGTGA come from the germline V gene. The CDR3 consists of 15 residues. The sequenced part of the CDR3 DNA is TGTGCCAGCAGCTTAATGGCGGGGAACCAAGAGACG. Protein: CASSLMAGNQET. The full CDR3 sequence reads CASSLMAGNQETQYF.

Concerning this clone itself: The read finishes 3 residues shy of the CDR3 end, and the germline J gene is used to complete it. This chain connects TRBV11-2 to TRBJ2-5, with D perhaps matching TRBD2 (7 bases). CDR1 and CDR2 (germline): SGHAT, FQNNGV. The V gene lost 1 base and the J gene lost 5 bases, with 14 bases spanning the gap. The CDR3 has 15 amino acids. CDR3 sequence reads: CASSLGGGPKETQYF. The sequenced part of the CDR3 DNA is TGTGCCAGCAGCTTAGGGGGGGGGCCAAAGGAGACC.

As to this clone: The read terminates 3 residues ahead of where the CDR3 ends, so the germline J gene completes it. This chain joins TRBV7-9 and TRBJ2-4, with 8 bases that match TRBD1. From germline, CDR1 is SEHNR and CDR2 FQNEAQ (reference sequence). This CDR3 is built from 12 residues. CDR3: CASSPNGQGQYF. Partial CDR3 DNA: TGTGCCAGCAGCCCCAATGGACAGGGT. Full variable domain (missing parts from reference TRBV7-9 and TRBJ2-4): DTGVSQNPRHKITKRGQNVTFRCDPISEHNRLYWYRQTLGQGPEFLTYFQNEAQLEKSRLLSDRFSAERPKGSFSTLEIQRTEQGDSAMYLCASSPNGQGQYFGAGTRLSVL.

CDR3 bases read: TGCGCCAGCAGCTCGAGTGGCGGGACAGGTAGCTCCTACGAG. Amino acids: CASSSSGGTGSSYE. The full CDR3 protein is CASSSSGGTGSSYEQYF. The chain recombines TRBV5-1 with TRBJ2-7; 8 bases fit TRBD1. The DNA ends 3 residues before the CDR3 does, and the rest of the CDR3 is filled in from the germline J gene. The trim removed 3 bases at V and 0 bases at J, leaving 11 bases unmatched. Looked up from germline, CDR1 is SGHRS and CDR2 is YFSETQ. This CDR3 is built from 17 residues. Full variable domain (outside the CDR3, taken from reference TRBV5-1 and TRBJ2-7): KAGVTQTPRYLIKTRGQQVTLSCSPISGHRSVSWYQQTPGQGLQFLFEYFSETQRNKGNFPGRFSGRQFSNSRSEMNVSTLELGDSALYLCASSSSGGTGSSYEQYFGPGTRLTVT.

With respect to this clone: The CDR3 extends 3 residues past the end of the read, so its final part is completed from the germline J gene. The chain recombines TRBV5-6 with TRBJ2-7, with TRBD2 matching 9 bases. Germline CDR1 is SGHDT and CDR2 is YYEEEE. Trimming removed 4 bases from V and 2 bases from J; junction bases left unmatched: 1. There are 13 residues in the CDR3. The DNA read from the CDR3 is TGTGCCAGCAGCGGGACTAGCCCCTACGAG. It yields the protein CASSGTSPYE. The whole CDR3 sequence is CASSGTSPYEQYF. Based on the CDR3 plus reference TRBV5-6 and TRBJ2-7, the full variable domain is DAGVTQSPTHLIKTRGQQVTLRCSPKSGHDTVSWYQQALGQGPQFIFQYYEEEERQRGNFPDRFSGHQFPNYSSELNVNALLLGDSALYLCASSGTSPYEQYFGPGTRLTVT.

About this clone itself: The read terminates 3 residues before the CDR3 end, so the remaining end is supplied by the germline J gene. The chain employs TRBV30 and TRBJ1-2, with TRBD1 as a possible D gene (5 bases). Germline CDR1 GTSNPN, CDR2 SVGIG (reference sequence). The CDR3 runs to 14 residues. This chain's CDR3 is CAWSGLAGPYDYTF. The DNA read from the CDR3 is TGTGCCTGGAGTGGACTAGCGGGACCTTACGAC. The whole variable domain, filled in from reference TRBV30 and TRBJ1-2, reads SQTIHQWPATLVQPVGSPLSLECTVEGTSNPNLYWYRQAAGRGLQLLFYSVGIGQISSEVPQNLSASRPQDRQFILSSKKLLLSDSGFYLCAWSGLAGPYDYTFGSGTRLTVV.

About this clone: With the read ending 3 residues before the CDR3 end, the germline J gene is used to fill in that end. The J gene is TRBJ2-1, the V gene TRBV4-1; a weak D match, TRBD1 (5 bases). Germline V gives CDR1 MGHRA, CDR2 YSYEKL. The CDR3 is made up of 16 amino acids. Trimming left V 1 base short and J 0 bases short, with 10 bases between. This CDR3 is CASSQVDILSYNEQFF. Incomplete CDR3 DNA: TGCGCCAGCAGCCAAGTGGACATCCTCTCCTACAATGAG.

About this clone itself: The sequence runs out 3 residues before the end of the CDR3; the remainder is reconstructed from the germline J gene. The rearrangement links TRBV5-1 to TRBJ2-4, with 12 bases aligning to TRBD1. Germline V gene sequence: CDR1 SGHRS, CDR2 YFSETQ. This CDR3 has 13 residues. CDR3 in amino acids: CASSLGTGGAQYF. Partial CDR3 DNA: TGCGCCAGCAGCCTCGGGACAGGGGGCGCT. The full variable domain, rest sourced from reference TRBV5-1 and TRBJ2-4, is KAGVTQTPRYLIKTRGQQVTLSCSPISGHRSVSWYQQTPGQGLQFLFEYFSETQRNKGNFPGRFSGRQFSNSRSEMNVSTLELGDSALYLCASSLGTGGAQYFGAGTRLSVL.

About this clone: The read terminates 3 residues ahead of where the CDR3 ends, so the germline J gene completes it. The chain carries TRBV5-1 and TRBJ1-1; TRBD1 agrees at 7 bases. The J segment lost 4 bases and the V segment lost 2 bases, leaving 8 bases of the junction unmatched. This CDR3 spans 15 amino acids. Germline loops: CDR1 SGHRS, CDR2 YFSETQ. The CDR3 here is CASSFTGAFSTEAFF. Incomplete CDR3 DNA: TGCGCCAGCAGCTTTACAGGGGCATTCAGCACTGAA.

As concerns this clone: The sequenced fragment ends 3 residues before the CDR3 boundary, so the rest is inferred from the germline J gene. V is TRBV6-2 or TRBV6-3 and J is TRBJ2-7; D perhaps matches TRBD2 (5 bases). Germline values: CDR1 MNHEY, CDR2 SVGEGT. V lost 6 bases, J lost 2 bases, and 17 bases lay in between. The CDR3 sequence is 15 residues long. The CDR3 spells CASSKALVLPYEQYF. CDR3 DNA, as far as it was read: TGTGCCAGCAGCAAAGCACTAGTTCTACCCTACGAG.

As concerns this clone: The read terminates 3 residues ahead of where the CDR3 ends, so the germline J gene completes it. This sequence joins TRBV19 and TRBJ1-5; 7 nucleotides line up with TRBD1. CDR1 and CDR2 (germline): LNHDA, SQIVND (reference sequence). The CDR3 has 13 amino acids. V gave up 3 bases and J gave up 4 bases; unmatched junction bases: 0. CDR3 DNA (partial): TGTGCCAGTAGTATGACAGGGAATCAGCCC. This encodes CASSMTGNQP. The complete CDR3 reads CASSMTGNQPQHF. The whole variable domain, remainder taken from reference TRBV19 and TRBJ1-5, is DGGITQSPKYLFRKEGQNVTLSCEQNLNHDAMYWYRQDPGQGLRLIYYSQIVNDFQKGDIAEGYSVSREKKESFPLTVTSAQKNPTAFYLCASSMTGNQPQHFGDGTRLSIL.

Details on this clone: From the germline J gene comes the end of the CDR3, since the read stops 3 residues before it. This chain connects TRBV19 to TRBJ2-1; possible D gene TRBD1, 8 bases. The CDR3 has 17 amino acids. V lost 0 bases and J lost 5, with 17 bases in between. Germline V gives CDR1 LNHDA, CDR2 SQIVND (reference sequence). The part of the CDR3 DNA that was read is TGTGCCAGTAGTATAGAATACAGGGGGGGCACACACAATGAG. This encodes CASSIEYRGGTHNE. The full CDR3 reads CASSIEYRGGTHNEQFF.

Concerning this clone: The read terminates 3 residues before the CDR3 end, so the remaining end is supplied by the germline J gene. The chain is built from TRBV12-3 or TRBV12-4 and TRBJ1-1, with unresolved D. Trimming left V 3 bases short and J 1 base short, with 6 bases between. This CDR3 is built from 13 residues. CDR3 residues: CASSFAGNTEAFF. Incomplete CDR3 DNA: TGTGCCAGCAGTTTTGCGGGGAACACTGAA.

Remarks on this clone: Read sequence stops 3 residues before the CDR3 end, and the germline J gene provides the missing end. The V gene is TRBV18, the J gene TRBJ1-1, with D possibly matching TRBD1 (6 bases). Germline assignment: CDR1 KGHSH and CDR2 LQKENI. CDR3 length: 15 residues. The DNA read from the CDR3 is TGTGCCAGCTCACGACTAGCGGGGGGACAAGAGACA. Translation: CASSRLAGGQET. The full-length CDR3 reads as CASSRLAGGQETAFF. The complete variable domain, with remaining parts taken from reference TRBV18 and TRBJ1-1, reads NAGVMQNPRHLVRRRGQEARLRCSPMKGHSHVYWYRQLPEEGLKFMVYLQKENIIDESGMPKERFSAEFPKEGPSILRIQQVVRGDSAAYFCASSRLAGGQETAFFGQGTRLTVV.

As to this clone: The read ends 3 residues before the CDR3 terminus; that terminus is restored from the germline J gene. The chain is built from TRBV6-2 or TRBV6-3 and TRBJ1-1; 9 bases are shared with TRBD1. J lost 5 bases, V lost 5 bases, and 6 bases had no gene match. The CDR3 runs to 14 residues. The germline CDR1 and CDR2 sequences are MNHEY and SVGEGT. CDR3 DNA, as far as it was read: TGTGCCAGCAGTGCACAGGGGGCCCGGACTGAA. Protein: CASSAQGARTE. The CDR3, in full, reads CASSAQGARTEAFF.